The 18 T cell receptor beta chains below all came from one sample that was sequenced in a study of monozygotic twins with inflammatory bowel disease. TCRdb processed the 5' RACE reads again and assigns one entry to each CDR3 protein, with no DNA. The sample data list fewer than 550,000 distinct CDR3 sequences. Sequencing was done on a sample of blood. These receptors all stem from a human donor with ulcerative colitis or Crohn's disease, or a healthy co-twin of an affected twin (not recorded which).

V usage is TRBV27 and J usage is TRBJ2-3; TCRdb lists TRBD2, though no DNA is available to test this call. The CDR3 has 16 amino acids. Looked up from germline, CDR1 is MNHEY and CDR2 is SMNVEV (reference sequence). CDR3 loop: CASSSEGLAGVDTQYF.

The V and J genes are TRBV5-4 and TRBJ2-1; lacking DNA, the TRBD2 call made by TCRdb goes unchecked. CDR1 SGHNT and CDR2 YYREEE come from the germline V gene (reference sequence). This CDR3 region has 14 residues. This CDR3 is CASSLEAGGNEQFF.

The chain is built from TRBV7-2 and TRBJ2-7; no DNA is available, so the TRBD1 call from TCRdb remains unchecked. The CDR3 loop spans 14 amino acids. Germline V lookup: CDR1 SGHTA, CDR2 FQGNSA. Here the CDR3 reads CASMRGGKRGEQYF.

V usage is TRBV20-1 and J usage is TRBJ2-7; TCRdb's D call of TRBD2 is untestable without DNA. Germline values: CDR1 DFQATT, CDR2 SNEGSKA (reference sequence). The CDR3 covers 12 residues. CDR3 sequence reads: CSADLAGGEQYF.

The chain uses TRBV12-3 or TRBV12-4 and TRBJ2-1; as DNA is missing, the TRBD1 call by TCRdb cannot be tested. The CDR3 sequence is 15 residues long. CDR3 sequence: CASLLGPYSYNEQFF.

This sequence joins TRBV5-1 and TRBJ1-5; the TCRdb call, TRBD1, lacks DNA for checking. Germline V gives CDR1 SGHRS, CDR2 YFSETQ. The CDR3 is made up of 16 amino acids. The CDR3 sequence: CASSQDPGQTNQPQHF.

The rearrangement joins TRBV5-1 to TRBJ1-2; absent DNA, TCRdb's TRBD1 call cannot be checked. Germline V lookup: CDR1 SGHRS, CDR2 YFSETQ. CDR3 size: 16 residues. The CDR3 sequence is CASSLSQGNANYGYTF.

CDR3 sequence reads: CASSGMGEQFF. This rearrangement joins TRBV6-5 to TRBJ2-1. The CDR3 has 11 amino acids. Germline loops: CDR1 MNHEY, CDR2 SVGAGI.

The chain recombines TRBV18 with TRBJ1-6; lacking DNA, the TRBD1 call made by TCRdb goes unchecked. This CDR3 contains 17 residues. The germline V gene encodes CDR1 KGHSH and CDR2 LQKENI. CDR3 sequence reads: CASSPRTGGDYNSPLHF.

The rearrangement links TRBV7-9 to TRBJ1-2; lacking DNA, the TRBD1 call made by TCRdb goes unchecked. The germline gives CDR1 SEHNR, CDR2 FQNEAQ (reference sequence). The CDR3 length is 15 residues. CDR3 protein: CASSYDRGSHYGYTF.

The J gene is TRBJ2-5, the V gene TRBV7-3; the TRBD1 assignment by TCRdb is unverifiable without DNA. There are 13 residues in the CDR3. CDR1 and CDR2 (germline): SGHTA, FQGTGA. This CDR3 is CASSPAPRETQYF. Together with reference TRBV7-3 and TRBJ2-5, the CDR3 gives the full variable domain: GAGVSQTPSNKVTEKGKYVELRCDPISGHTALYWYRQSLGQGPEFLIYFQGTGAADDSGLPNDRFFAVRPEGSVSTLKIQRTERGDSAVYLCASSPAPRETQYFGPGTRLLVL.

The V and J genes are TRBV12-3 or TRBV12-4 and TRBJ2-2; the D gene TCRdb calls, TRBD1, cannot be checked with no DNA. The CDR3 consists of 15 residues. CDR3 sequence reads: CASSASRGNTGELFF.

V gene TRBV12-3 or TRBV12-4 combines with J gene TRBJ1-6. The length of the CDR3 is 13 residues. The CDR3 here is CASSPDQVSPLHF.

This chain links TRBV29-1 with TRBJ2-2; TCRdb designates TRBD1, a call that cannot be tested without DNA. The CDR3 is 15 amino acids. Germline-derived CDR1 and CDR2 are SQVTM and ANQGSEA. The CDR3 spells CSVEDGGGSAGELFF.

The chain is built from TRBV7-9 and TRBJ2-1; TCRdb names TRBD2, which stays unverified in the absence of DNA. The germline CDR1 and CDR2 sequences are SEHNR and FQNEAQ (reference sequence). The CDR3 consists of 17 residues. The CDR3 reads CASSFPGPGLALNEQFF.

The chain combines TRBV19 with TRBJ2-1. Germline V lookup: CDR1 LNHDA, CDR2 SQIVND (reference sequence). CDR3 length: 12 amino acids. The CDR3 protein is CASSIGVNEQFF.

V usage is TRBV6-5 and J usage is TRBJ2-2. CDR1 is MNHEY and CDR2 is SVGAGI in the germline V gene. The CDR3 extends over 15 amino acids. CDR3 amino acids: CASSYSFSGTGELFF.

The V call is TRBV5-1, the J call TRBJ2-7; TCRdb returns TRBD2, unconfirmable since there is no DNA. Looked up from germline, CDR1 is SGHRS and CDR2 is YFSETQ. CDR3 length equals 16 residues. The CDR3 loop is CASSLQEKDFSYEQYF. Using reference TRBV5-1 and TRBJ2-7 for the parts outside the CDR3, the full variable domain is KAGVTQTPRYLIKTRGQQVTLSCSPISGHRSVSWYQQTPGQGLQFLFEYFSETQRNKGNFPGRFSGRQFSNSRSEMNVSTLELGDSALYLCASSLQEKDFSYEQYFGPGTRLTVT.